The entry below describes one TCR beta chain. Its antigen is unidentified. The germline V gene encodes CDR1 MNHEY and CDR2 SVGEGT. CDR3 length: 15 residues. Trimming removed 6 bases at V and 10 bases at J, with 22 bases between. These data come from a study of T-cell memory formation after mild COVID-19. Background on the study: TCR clusters were largely donor specific.

cDNA libraries for TCR alpha and TCR beta, carrying sample barcodes and UMIs, came from 5'RACE with constant-segment primers. TCRdb redid the calling of the 5' RACE reads with MiXCR, one entry per CDR3 protein. The sample holds over 450,000 distinct CDR3 sequences, around 21% seen once. Notes on the study in general: Day 15 to 85 contracting clones showed balanced CD4/CD8; day 15 to 37 expanders favored CD4+. Second-wave clones reaching peak frequency on day 37 lacked confirmed SARS-CoV-2 specificity.

The sequencing sample was made of PBMCs or a T cell subset sorted from them (not recorded which). This TCR was sampled from an adult woman who had mild COVID-19 (a few samples of this study predate the infection). Cell type and time point are not known. This rearrangement joins TRBV6-2 or TRBV6-3 to TRBJ2-1; tentative D call: TRBD2 (5 bases). Here the CDR3 reads CASSRGEGNLREQFF. Here the CDR3 DNA reads TGTGCCAGCAGCCGGGGTGAGGGTAATTTGCGGGAGCAGTTCTTC.